This T cell receptor (beta chain) derives from a study of blood T cell repertoires in COVID-19. Assay: immunoSEQ multiplex PCR; the TCRdb copy retains only in-frame clones and omits some. The sample has 120,000 to 150,000 clones, 75% to 85% seen once. This clone showed up just once. Germline CDR1 reads SEHNR; CDR2 reads FQNEAQ (reference sequence). The CDR3 runs to 17 residues. Losses at the gene ends were 5 bases for V and 3 bases for J; bases not matched to a gene: 7. The TCR was taken from a woman of 80 years or more with acute or convalescent COVID-19. Sequencing was done on a sample of peripheral blood. This chain uses TRBV7-9 with TRBJ2-1; 13 nucleotides line up with TRBD2. CDR3 amino acids: CASSLGTSGVGYNEQFF. The CDR3 nucleotides read TGTGCCAGCAGCCTCGGGACTAGCGGGGTCGGCTACAATGAGCAGTTCTTC.